The T cell receptor beta chain under discussion was sequenced for a study of T cells in women clearing cervical HPV infection. Worth noting for this clone: The target antigen is unknown. The read gets to within 3 residues of the CDR3 end, and the germline J gene fills in the rest.

Findings of the study overall: Associations may precede or follow infection; HPV-specific or memory T cells were not isolated.

Assay used: immunoSEQ multiplex PCR; TCRdb lists only in-frame clones, some missing. The sample table includes 45,000 to 50,000 clones. The CDR3 is made up of 13 amino acids. Germline-derived CDR1 and CDR2 are SEHNR and FQNEAQ (reference sequence). Sequencing used blood buffy coat. This TCR derives from a woman between 18 and 70 years old with a cervical HPV16 infection that either progressed to CIN3+ or cleared (not recorded which). This rearrangement joins TRBV7-9 to TRBJ1-2; D gene unclear. The CDR3 DNA, read in part, is TGTGCCAGCAGCCCGAAAGGGCCAGATACC. Amino acids: CASSPKGPDT. The whole CDR3 reads CASSPKGPDTYTF.